This is a list of T cell receptor beta chains from one sample in a study of T cells in Graves' hyperthyroidism and ophthalmopathy. MiXCR, applied by TCRdb to the multiplex PCR reads, yields one record per CDR3 protein. The table lists approximately 400,000 distinct CDR3 sequences, around 13% of them singletons. Input material: blood. These receptors all come from a woman aged 30 to 39 with Graves' ophthalmopathy. Each CDR3 is given with its conserved first and last residue. The order of the fields is clone size, V gene, J gene, D gene, CDR3 DNA, CDR3 protein. A D gene is named only where the DNA matches it firmly. For some rows the clone size is stated as once, few or many, or as a class when expanded; others skip it.

clone size: many; V gene: TRBV30; J gene: TRBJ1-1; D gene: -; CDR3 DNA: TGTGCCTGGAGTGTACAGTCCGGTTTAGGAGCTTTCTTT; CDR3 protein: CAWSVQSGLGAFF
clone size: -; V gene: TRBV9; J gene: TRBJ1-1; D gene: -; CDR3 DNA: TGTGCCAGCACCCTGGGACTTCAAAACACTGAAGCTTTCTTT; CDR3 protein: CASTLGLQNTEAFF
clone size: many; V gene: TRBV7-9; J gene: TRBJ1-2; D gene: -; CDR3 DNA: TGTGCCAGCAGCTTAGCCATCACCTACGGGGTTGGCTACACCTTC; CDR3 protein: CASSLAITYGVGYTF
clone size: few; V gene: TRBV20-1; J gene: TRBJ2-5; D gene: -; CDR3 DNA: TGCAGTGCTAGAGATCCGAAACGTCAGTGGCTGGAGACCCAGTACTTC; CDR3 protein: CSARDPKRQWLETQYF
clone size: few; V gene: TRBV20-1; J gene: TRBJ1-5; D gene: -; CDR3 DNA: TGCAGTGCTAGAGATTCCAGGTCGTCAAATCAGCCCCAGCATTTT; CDR3 protein: CSARDSRSSNQPQHF
clone size: many; V gene: TRBV12-3/TRBV12-4; J gene: TRBJ1-1; D gene: -; CDR3 DNA: TGTGCCAGCAGTTTGCCAGAAATGAACACTGAAGCTTTCTTT; CDR3 protein: CASSLPEMNTEAFF
clone size: many; V gene: TRBV28; J gene: TRBJ1-1; D gene: -; CDR3 DNA: TGTGCCAGCAGTCGGACACCAACAGGTAAAACTGAAGCTTTCTTT; CDR3 protein: CASSRTPTGKTEAFF
clone size: -; V gene: TRBV11-2; J gene: TRBJ2-7; D gene: TRBD2; CDR3 DNA: TGTGCCAGCCGGACTAGCGGGACCTCCTACGAGCAGTACTTC; CDR3 protein: CASRTSGTSYEQYF
clone size: many; V gene: TRBV5-1; J gene: TRBJ2-2; D gene: TRBD1; CDR3 DNA: TGCGCCAGCAGCTTGCTCGACCGGACAGGGAGTACCGGGGAGCTGTTTTTT; CDR3 protein: CASSLLDRTGSTGELFF
clone size: many; V gene: TRBV24-1; J gene: TRBJ2-1; D gene: TRBD2; CDR3 DNA: TGTGCCACCAGCGGACTAGTTCCCAATGAGCAGTTCTTC; CDR3 protein: CATSGLVPNEQFF
clone size: many; V gene: TRBV7-6; J gene: TRBJ1-2; D gene: TRBD1; CDR3 DNA: TGTGCCAGCAGCTTAGCGCCGCGACAGGGGGGCTATGGCTACACCTTC; CDR3 protein: CASSLAPRQGGYGYTF
clone size: -; V gene: TRBV6-1; J gene: TRBJ1-1; D gene: TRBD1; CDR3 DNA: TGTGCCAGCATTCAAACGTGGACAGGGGAAGCTTTCTTT; CDR3 protein: CASIQTWTGEAFF
clone size: many; V gene: TRBV28; J gene: TRBJ2-1; D gene: -; CDR3 DNA: TGTGCCAGCGGTATCTATGAGCAGTTCTTC; CDR3 protein: CASGIYEQFF
clone size: many; V gene: TRBV20-1; J gene: TRBJ2-3; D gene: -; CDR3 DNA: TGCAGTGCTAGTGCGGGGACCGGACAAGATACGCAGTATTTT; CDR3 protein: CSASAGTGQDTQYF
clone size: -; V gene: TRBV27; J gene: TRBJ2-7; D gene: -; CDR3 DNA: TGTGCCAGCAGGGGGGCCGGGGACGGTGGGGAGCAGTACTTC; CDR3 protein: CASRGAGDGGEQYF
clone size: many; V gene: TRBV6-1; J gene: TRBJ1-6; D gene: -; CDR3 DNA: TGTGCCACCTCAGCCGCCCCCCTCCACTTT; CDR3 protein: CATSAAPLHF
clone size: many; V gene: TRBV28; J gene: TRBJ1-5; D gene: -; CDR3 DNA: TGTGCCAGCAGTTTCGGGGGGCAGCCCCAGCATTTT; CDR3 protein: CASSFGGQPQHF
clone size: many; V gene: TRBV5-1; J gene: TRBJ1-2; D gene: TRBD1; CDR3 DNA: TGCGCCAGAGAGGGACAGCACAACTATGGCTACACCTTC; CDR3 protein: CAREGQHNYGYTF
clone size: many; V gene: TRBV3-1; J gene: TRBJ2-1; D gene: TRBD1; CDR3 DNA: TGTGCCAGCAGCCAAGGTTGGACAGGGATGGACAATGAGCAGTTCTTC; CDR3 protein: CASSQGWTGMDNEQFF
clone size: many; V gene: TRBV7-3; J gene: TRBJ2-1; D gene: TRBD2; CDR3 DNA: TGTGCCAGCAGTTCCGGACTAGGGAATGAGCAGTTCTTC; CDR3 protein: CASSSGLGNEQFF
clone size: many; V gene: TRBV2; J gene: TRBJ1-4; D gene: -; CDR3 DNA: TGTGCCAGCAGAGAGAGCCTCCAAAGGGGAAAACTGTTTTTT; CDR3 protein: CASRESLQRGKLFF
clone size: many; V gene: TRBV30; J gene: TRBJ2-7; D gene: TRBD1; CDR3 DNA: TGTGCCTGGAGTAGCCGGGACAGGGGAAACGAGCAGTACTTC; CDR3 protein: CAWSSRDRGNEQYF
clone size: -; V gene: TRBV7-8; J gene: TRBJ2-1; D gene: TRBD1; CDR3 DNA: TGTGCCAGCAGCCAGTGGACAGGGCAGCCCCTCTACAATGAGCAGTTCTTC; CDR3 protein: CASSQWTGQPLYNEQFF
clone size: many; V gene: TRBV20-1; J gene: TRBJ2-1; D gene: TRBD1; CDR3 DNA: TGCAGTGCACGGGACAGGGGGCTTAATGAGCAGTTCTTC; CDR3 protein: CSARDRGLNEQFF
clone size: -; V gene: TRBV2; J gene: TRBJ2-1; D gene: -; CDR3 DNA: TGTGCCAGCAGTGAAAGTTACAGCTACAATGAGCAGTTCTTC; CDR3 protein: CASSESYSYNEQFF
clone size: many; V gene: TRBV20-1; J gene: TRBJ2-1; D gene: -; CDR3 DNA: TGCAGTGCCCACGGCCAGAACCGGCCCTACAATGAGCAGTTCTTC; CDR3 protein: CSAHGQNRPYNEQFF
clone size: -; V gene: TRBV6-1; J gene: TRBJ1-3; D gene: -; CDR3 DNA: TGTGCCAGCAGTGAACTACCCCAAGGGAACACCATATATTTT; CDR3 protein: CASSELPQGNTIYF
clone size: -; V gene: TRBV10-3; J gene: TRBJ2-7; D gene: -; CDR3 DNA: TGTGCCATCAGGACGGACAAAAGCTCCTACGAGCAGTACTTC; CDR3 protein: CAIRTDKSSYEQYF
clone size: many; V gene: TRBV5-1; J gene: TRBJ2-7; D gene: -; CDR3 DNA: TGCGCCAGCAGCTTGGCCAGGGGGGTCGGCGAGCAGTACTTC; CDR3 protein: CASSLARGVGEQYF
clone size: -; V gene: TRBV4-2; J gene: TRBJ1-6; D gene: -; CDR3 DNA: TGTGCCAGCAGCCAAGAAGGCGGGGTACGGTCCTATAATTCACCCCTCCACTTT; CDR3 protein: CASSQEGGVRSYNSPLHF
clone size: many; V gene: TRBV11-1; J gene: TRBJ2-7; D gene: TRBD2; CDR3 DNA: TGTGCCAGCAGCTTTGCGGGGGGCTCCTACGAGCAGTACTTC; CDR3 protein: CASSFAGGSYEQYF
clone size: many; V gene: TRBV6-1; J gene: TRBJ2-3; D gene: TRBD2; CDR3 DNA: TGTGCCAGCAGTCATAGCGGGGGGACTTTTAGCACAGATACGCAGTATTTT; CDR3 protein: CASSHSGGTFSTDTQYF
clone size: many; V gene: TRBV6-1; J gene: TRBJ1-2; D gene: -; CDR3 DNA: TGTGCCAGCGGACCTCTAGGGGATCGTGGCTACACCTTC; CDR3 protein: CASGPLGDRGYTF